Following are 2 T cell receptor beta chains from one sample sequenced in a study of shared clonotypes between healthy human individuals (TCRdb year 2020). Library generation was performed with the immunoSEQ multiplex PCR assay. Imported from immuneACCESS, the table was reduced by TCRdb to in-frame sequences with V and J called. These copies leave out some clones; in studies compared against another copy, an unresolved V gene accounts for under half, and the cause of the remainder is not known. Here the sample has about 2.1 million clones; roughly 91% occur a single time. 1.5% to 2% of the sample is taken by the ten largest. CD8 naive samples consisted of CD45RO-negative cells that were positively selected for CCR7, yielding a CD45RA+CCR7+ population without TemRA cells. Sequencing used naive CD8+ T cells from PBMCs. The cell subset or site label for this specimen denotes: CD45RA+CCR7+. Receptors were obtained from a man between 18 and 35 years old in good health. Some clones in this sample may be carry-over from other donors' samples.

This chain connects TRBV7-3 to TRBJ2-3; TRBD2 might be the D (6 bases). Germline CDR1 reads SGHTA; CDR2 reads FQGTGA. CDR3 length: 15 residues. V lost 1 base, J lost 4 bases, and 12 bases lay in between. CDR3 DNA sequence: TGTGCCAGCAGCTTAAGTCCGGGAGTCGCAGATACGCAGTATTTT. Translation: CASSLSPGVADTQYF.

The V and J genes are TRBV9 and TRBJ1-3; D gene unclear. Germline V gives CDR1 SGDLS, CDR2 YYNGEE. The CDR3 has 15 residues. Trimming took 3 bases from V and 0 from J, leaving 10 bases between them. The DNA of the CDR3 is TGTGCCAGCAGCGGGTTAGGAAGCTCTGGAAACACCATATATTTT. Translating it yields CASSGLGSSGNTIYF.